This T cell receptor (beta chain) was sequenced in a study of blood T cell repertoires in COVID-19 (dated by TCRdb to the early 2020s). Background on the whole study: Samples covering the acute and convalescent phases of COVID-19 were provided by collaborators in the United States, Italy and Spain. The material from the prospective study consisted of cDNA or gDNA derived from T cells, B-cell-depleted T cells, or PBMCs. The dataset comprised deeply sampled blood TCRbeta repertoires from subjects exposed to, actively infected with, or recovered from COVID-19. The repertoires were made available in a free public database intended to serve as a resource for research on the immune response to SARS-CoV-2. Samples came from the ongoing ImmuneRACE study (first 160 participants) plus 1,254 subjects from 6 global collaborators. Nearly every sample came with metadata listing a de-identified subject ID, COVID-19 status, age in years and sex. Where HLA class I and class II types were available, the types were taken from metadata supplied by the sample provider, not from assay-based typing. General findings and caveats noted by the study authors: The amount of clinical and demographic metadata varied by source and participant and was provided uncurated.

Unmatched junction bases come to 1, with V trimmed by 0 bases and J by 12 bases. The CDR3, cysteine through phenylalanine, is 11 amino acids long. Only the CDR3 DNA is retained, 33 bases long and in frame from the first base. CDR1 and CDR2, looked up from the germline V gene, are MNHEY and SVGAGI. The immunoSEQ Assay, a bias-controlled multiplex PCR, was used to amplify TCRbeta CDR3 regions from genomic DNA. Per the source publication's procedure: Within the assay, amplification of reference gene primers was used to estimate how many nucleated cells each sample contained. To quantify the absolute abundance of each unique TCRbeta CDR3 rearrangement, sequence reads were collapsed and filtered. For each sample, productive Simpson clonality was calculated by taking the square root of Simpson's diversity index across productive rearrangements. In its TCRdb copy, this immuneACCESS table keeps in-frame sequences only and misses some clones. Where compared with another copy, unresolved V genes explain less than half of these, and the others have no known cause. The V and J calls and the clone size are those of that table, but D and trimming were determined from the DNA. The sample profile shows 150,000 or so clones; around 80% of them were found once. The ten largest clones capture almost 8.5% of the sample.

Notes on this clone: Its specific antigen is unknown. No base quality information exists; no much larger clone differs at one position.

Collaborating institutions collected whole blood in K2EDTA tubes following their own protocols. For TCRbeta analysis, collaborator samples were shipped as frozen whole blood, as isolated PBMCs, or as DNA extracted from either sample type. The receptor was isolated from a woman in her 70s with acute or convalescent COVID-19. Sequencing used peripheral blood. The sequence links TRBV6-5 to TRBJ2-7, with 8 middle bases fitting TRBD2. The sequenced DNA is TGTGCCAGCAGTTACTCAGGACTAGCGTACTTC. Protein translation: CASSYSGLAYF.